The next 16 T cell receptor beta chains were all read from a single sample in a study of identical twins. TCRdb used MiXCR to reprocess the 5' RACE reads, holding one entry per CDR3 protein. The sample shows some 500,000 distinct CDR3 sequences, more than 13% of them seen only once. Another study also made use of these data, one on yellow fever vaccine responses in identical twins.

The specimen sequenced was CD4+ T cells sorted from blood. These receptors came from a young woman in good health.

This chain connects TRBV7-2 to TRBJ2-7; TRBD2 aligns across 8 bases. CDR3 size: 16 residues. V lost 1 base, J lost 3 bases, and 8 bases stayed unmatched. Germline CDR1 reads SGHTA; CDR2 reads FQGNSA. The DNA of the CDR3 is TGTGCCAGCAGCTTAGATGGGACTAGAATTCGCTACGAGCAGTACTTC. This encodes CASSLDGTRIRYEQYF.

The J gene is TRBJ2-4, the V gene TRBV15; TRBD1 matches at 10 bases. The CDR3 runs 16 residues. Germline loops: CDR1 LNHNV, CDR2 YYDKDF (reference sequence). J lost 6 bases, V lost 0 bases, and 5 bases had no gene match. CDR3 sequence (DNA): TGTGCCACCAGCAGAGACGACAGGGGGCGCGTAAACATTCAGTACTTC. Its protein product is CATSRDDRGRVNIQYF. The full variable domain, in which reference TRBV15 and TRBJ2-4 provide the parts outside the CDR3, is DAMVIQNPRYQVTQFGKPVTLSCSQTLNHNVMYWYQQKSSQAPKLLFHYYDKDFNNEADTPDNFQSRRPNTSFCFLDIRSPGLGDTAMYLCATSRDDRGRVNIQYFGAGTRLSVL.

This clonotype was counted between two and nine times. V usage is TRBV7-3 and J usage is TRBJ2-1; the match to TRBD2 covers 9 bases. Germline V gives CDR1 SGHTA, CDR2 FQGTGA. Trimming cost V 5 bases and J 4 bases; bases outside gene matches: 6. The CDR3 length is 15 residues. CDR3 nucleotide sequence: TGTGCCAGCAGCCCAGGGAGCGGGGGGTACAATGAGCAGTTCTTC. This encodes CASSPGSGGYNEQFF.

This chain joins TRBV20-1 and TRBJ2-1, with 13 bases identical to TRBD2. Germline V gene sequence: CDR1 DFQATT, CDR2 SNEGSKA (reference sequence). The V segment lost 1 base and the J segment 2 bases; nucleotides outside the gene matches: 2. The CDR3 runs to 16 residues. Here the CDR3 reads CSARGGTSGTYNEQFF. The CDR3 DNA sequence: TGCAGTGCTAGAGGCGGGACTAGCGGGACCTACAATGAGCAGTTCTTC.

Turning to this clonotype: A much more abundant neighbour one base away suggests this may be a read error. The chain is built from TRBV7-2 and TRBJ2-2; TRBD2 matches 7 bases. V was pared by 3 bases and J by 2 bases, with 3 bases of the junction left unmatched. The CDR3 runs to 15 residues. Germline-derived CDR1 and CDR2 are SGHTA and FQGNSA. The CDR3: CASSFSGINTGELFF. CDR3 bases: TGTGCCAGCAGCTTCAGCGGGATAAACACCGGGGAGCTGTTTTTT.

The chain links TRBV24-1 to TRBJ2-2; 8 bases are a match to TRBD1. The CDR3 runs to 15 residues. The V and J ends lost 10 bases and 6 bases, in that order; junction bases with no gene match: 12. Germline V gene sequence: CDR1 KGHDR, CDR2 SFDVKD. The CDR3 region has the DNA TGTGCCACAAAGCCGGCAGGGGGCTCATCCGGGGAGCTGTTTTTT. This sequence encodes CATKPAGGSSGELFF.

J is TRBJ2-5 and V is TRBV9; TRBD2 agrees at 7 bases. V was clipped by 0 bases and J by 5 bases; unmatched bases: 4. Per germline, CDR1 SGDLS and CDR2 YYNGEE. The CDR3 is made up of 14 amino acids. This chain's CDR3 is CASSVAAGLETQYF. DNA for the CDR3: TGTGCCAGCAGCGTAGCAGCGGGGCTGGAGACCCAGTACTTC. Together with reference TRBV9 and TRBJ2-5, the CDR3 gives the full variable domain: DSGVTQTPKHLITATGQRVTLRCSPRSGDLSVYWYQQSLDQGLQFLIQYYNGEERAKGNILERFSAQQFPDLHSELNLSSLELGDSALYFCASSVAAGLETQYFGPGTRLLVL.

This clonotype turned up a few times. The rearrangement links TRBV6-2 or TRBV6-3 to TRBJ2-5; 7 positions match TRBD2. This CDR3 region has 15 residues. Germline V gene lookup returns CDR1 MNHEY and CDR2 SVGEGT. Trimming at V came to 2 bases and at J to 5 bases, leaving 8 bases not matched to a gene. DNA of the CDR3: TGTGCCAGCAGTTACCCGCCGGGAGCGGGGGAGACCCAGTACTTC. Its translation: CASSYPPGAGETQYF.

In its sample, this clonotype was seen many times. The chain couples TRBV5-1 to TRBJ1-2, with D possibly TRBD1 on 5 matching bases. The CDR3 runs 15 residues. The V gene lost 0 bases and the J gene lost 4 bases, with 13 bases spanning the gap. CDR1 and CDR2 from the germline V gene are SGHRS and YFSETQ. The CDR3 nucleotides are TGCGCCAGCAGCTTGGCCCTGGTCGGGGGCTATGGCTACACCTTC. This gives the protein CASSLALVGGYGYTF. Combining the CDR3 with reference TRBV5-1 and TRBJ1-2 gives the whole variable domain KAGVTQTPRYLIKTRGQQVTLSCSPISGHRSVSWYQQTPGQGLQFLFEYFSETQRNKGNFPGRFSGRQFSNSRSEMNVSTLELGDSALYLCASSLALVGGYGYTFGSGTRLTVV.

The chain joins TRBV7-2 to TRBJ1-1; weak D call: TRBD1 (6 bases). The CDR3 spans 13 residues. Trimming took 1 base from V and 8 from J, leaving 11 bases between them. Germline V gene data show CDR1 as SGHTA and CDR2 as FQGNSA. CDR3 sequence: CASSLDRAFEAFF. DNA of the CDR3: TGTGCCAGCAGCTTAGACAGGGCGTTCGAAGCTTTCTTT.

V usage is TRBV12-3 or TRBV12-4 and J usage is TRBJ2-1, with 8 bases lining up with TRBD1. This CDR3 is 12 amino acids long. The J segment lost 8 bases and the V segment lost 7 bases, leaving 4 bases of the junction unmatched. CDR3 coding DNA: TGTGCCAGCATAAAGACAGGGGATGAGCAGTTCTTC. This codes for CASIKTGDEQFF.

The chain recombines TRBV3-1 with TRBJ2-7; 7 bases are shared with TRBD2. Losses at the gene ends were 1 base for V and 1 base for J; bases not matched to a gene: 7. The CDR3 is 16 amino acids. The V gene's germline CDR1 is LGHDT and CDR2 YNNKEL (reference sequence). DNA of the CDR3: TGTGCCAGCAGCCAAGGGGAAGGGCGGGAGTCCTACGAGCAGTACTTC. It encodes CASSQGEGRESYEQYF.

This clonotype was recorded a few times. The chain has TRBV5-1 and TRBJ1-5; TRBD1 matches 7 bases. Germline CDR1 is SGHRS and CDR2 is YFSETQ. This CDR3 has 14 residues. Trimming at V came to 0 bases and at J to 6 bases, leaving 3 bases not matched to a gene. The CDR3 nucleotides are TGCGCCAGCAGCTTGGGAGGGGGCGTTCAGCCCCAGCATTTT. Residues: CASSLGGGVQPQHF.

This chain uses TRBV29-1 with TRBJ2-1; 12 bases align to TRBD2. The CDR3 runs to 15 residues. The junction had 7 bases not matched to a gene; V was cut back by 3 bases and J by 7 bases. Germline lookup yields CDR1 SQVTM and CDR2 ANQGSEA. The CDR3 spells CSVEETSGSMNEQFF. The CDR3 DNA reads TGCAGCGTTGAGGAGACTAGCGGGAGTATGAATGAGCAGTTCTTC.

This clonotype occurred many times. The chain joins TRBV24-1 to TRBJ2-2; 7 bases align to TRBD1. CDR3 length equals 15 residues. Germline values: CDR1 KGHDR, CDR2 SFDVKD. V lost 4 bases and J lost 4; bases outside the gene matches: 5. Here the CDR3 DNA reads TGTGCCACCAGTGACCCGACAGGGTTCACCGGGGAGCTGTTTTTT. Amino acid sequence: CATSDPTGFTGELFF.

The rearrangement links TRBV12-3 or TRBV12-4 to TRBJ2-7; 11 bases align to TRBD2. The V gene end was trimmed by 2 bases and the J gene end by 7 bases; junction bases not matched to a gene: 16. This CDR3 is built from 18 residues. The CDR3 reads CASSLILAGDGMLGEQYF. The CDR3 DNA is TGTGCCAGCAGTTTAATACTAGCGGGAGACGGTATGCTAGGGGAGCAGTACTTC.